This T cell receptor beta chain emerged from a study of molecular identifiers for immune sequencing clone quantification. This clonotype was observed many times. The CDR3 has 21 amino acids. With V trimmed by 0 bases and J by 2 bases, 15 bases remained unmatched. One entry per CDR3 protein, called by TCRdb with MiXCR from the PCR reads. The sample includes approximately 35,000 distinct CDR3 sequences, about 20% of them seen just once. Material: naive CD8+ T cells from blood, with Jurkat cell RNA spiked in. Subset in this sample: FACS-sorted CD8+CD4-CCR7+CD45RA+ naive T cells. The chain joins TRBV23-1 to TRBJ1-4; 10 nucleotides match TRBD1. TRBV23-1 is an ORF, and what it does is uncertain. The sequence was collected from a human donor in good health. Some libraries in this study had Jurkat cell RNA spiked in. The CDR3 DNA is TGCGCCAGCAGTCAATCCACCTGCGTACGACAGGGGGCGACGACTAATGAAAAACTGTTTTTT. This codes for CASSQSTCVRQGATTNEKLFF.